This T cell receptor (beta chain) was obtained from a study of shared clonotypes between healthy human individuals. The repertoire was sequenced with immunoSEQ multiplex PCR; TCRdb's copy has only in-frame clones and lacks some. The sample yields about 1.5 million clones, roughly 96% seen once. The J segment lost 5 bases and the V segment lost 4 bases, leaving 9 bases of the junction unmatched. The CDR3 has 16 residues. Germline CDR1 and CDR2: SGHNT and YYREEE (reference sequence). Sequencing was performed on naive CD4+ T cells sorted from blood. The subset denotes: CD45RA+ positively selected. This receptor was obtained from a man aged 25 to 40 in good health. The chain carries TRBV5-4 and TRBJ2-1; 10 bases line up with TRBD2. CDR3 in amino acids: CASSPAGTSAHNEQFF. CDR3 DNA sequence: TGTGCCAGCAGCCCCGCCGGGACTAGCGCCCACAATGAGCAGTTCTTC.